These 12 T cell receptor beta chains share one sample of origin, sequenced in a study of T cell responses to AZD1222 COVID-19 vaccine. Sequencing used immunoSEQ multiplex PCR; TCRdb keeps in-frame clones, though not all of them. Among tens of thousands of clones listed, around four fifths were seen once. Sequencing used peripheral blood, obtained on day 0 of AZD1222 vaccination. Every receptor here comes from an adult in good health.

The V gene is TRBV10-3, the J gene TRBJ2-1, with 7 bases that match TRBD2. The length of the CDR3 is 15 residues. V gave up 2 bases and J gave up 9 bases; unmatched junction bases: 10. CDR1 is ENHRY and CDR2 is SYGVKD in the germline V gene. The CDR3 here is CAISEAGDHGGEQFF. The CDR3 nucleotides read TGTGCCATCAGTGAGGCGGGAGACCATGGTGGTGAGCAGTTCTTC.

The chain joins TRBV6-1 to TRBJ1-5, with D possibly being TRBD1 (5 bases). CDR3 length: 16 amino acids. Between the trimmed V and J ends, which lost 3 bases and 2 bases, there was a span of 14 bases. Germline V gives CDR1 MNHNS, CDR2 SASEGT. CDR3 nucleotide sequence: TGTGCCAGCAGTGATGAGGGGCAAAACCGCAATCAGCCCCAGCATTTT. As protein: CASSDEGQNRNQPQHF.

The chain has TRBV3-1 (or the pseudogene TRBV3-2) and TRBJ1-5, with 9 bases aligning to TRBD1. In germline, CDR1 is LGHDT, CDR2 YNNKEL (reference sequence). J lost 4 bases, V lost 1 base, and 2 bases had no gene match. The CDR3 contains 15 residues. In DNA form, the CDR3 reads TGTGCCAGCAGCCAAGGGACAGGGGAAAATCAGCCCCAGCATTTT. Encoded protein: CASSQGTGENQPQHF.

The chain links TRBV6-1 to TRBJ1-6; 9 bases fit TRBD1. V dropped 2 bases and J dropped 8; count of bases not matched to a gene: 4. The CDR3 has 15 amino acids. Germline V CDR1 and CDR2: MNHNS, SASEGT. CDR3 sequence: CASSERTGVYSPLHF. In DNA, the CDR3 is TGTGCCAGCAGTGAACGGACAGGGGTTTATTCACCCCTCCACTTT.

The chain links TRBV5-1 to TRBJ1-4; 7 positions match TRBD1. The V segment lost 4 bases and the J segment 7 bases; nucleotides outside the gene matches: 13. Germline V gene data show CDR1 as SGHRS and CDR2 as YFSETQ. The CDR3 runs 16 residues. The DNA of the CDR3 is TGCGCCAGCAGCCCCTCAGGGGGGTTGGGGATTGAAAAACTGTTTTTT. It encodes CASSPSGGLGIEKLFF.

The V gene is TRBV13, the J gene TRBJ2-1; D is unclear. CDR3 length: 16 residues. The V end was cut by 5 bases, the J end by 4 bases, with 18 bases between. Germline V gene data show CDR1 as PRHDT and CDR2 as FYEKMQ (reference sequence). CDR3 in DNA: TGTGCCAGCAGCGTCCTAGAAGGGCTTTTTTACAATGAGCAGTTCTTC. It encodes CASSVLEGLFYNEQFF.

The chain has TRBV29-1 and TRBJ2-1, with TRBD2 matching 16 bases. Per germline, CDR1 SQVTM and CDR2 ANQGSEA. V lost 7 bases, J lost 10 bases, and 10 bases stayed unmatched. The CDR3 consists of 15 residues. CDR3 sequence (DNA): TGCAGCGCGCCGGGACTAGCGGGAGGGCCCCGGGAGCAGTTCTTC. Translating it yields CSAPGLAGGPREQFF.

V gene TRBV12-5 combines with J gene TRBJ1-5; perhaps TRBD1 as D (6 bases). Germline values: CDR1 LGHNT, CDR2 FRNRAP. CDR3 length: 14 residues. Trimming shortened V by 4 bases and J by 0 bases, and 7 bases separated the two germline ends. DNA of the CDR3: TGTGCTAGTGGTTCAGGGGATAGCAATCAGCCCCAGCATTTT. Its translation is CASGSGDSNQPQHF. Full variable domain (remainder filled in from reference TRBV12-5 and TRBJ1-5): DARVTQTPRHKVTEMGQEVTMRCQPILGHNTVFWYRQTMMQGLELLAYFRNRAPLDDSGMPKDRFSAEMPDATLATLKIQPSEPRDSAVYFCASGSGDSNQPQHFGDGTRLSIL.

The rearrangement joins TRBV19 to TRBJ1-3, with a tentative D call TRBD1 (5 bases). V gave up 7 bases and J gave up 7 bases, with 23 bases separating them. The germline V gene encodes CDR1 LNHDA and CDR2 SQIVND (reference sequence). This CDR3 comprises 16 residues. CDR3: CASNPPPQAGVNTIYF. The CDR3 DNA is TGTGCCAGTAATCCCCCTCCGCAGGCGGGGGTTAACACCATATATTTT.

This chain connects TRBV7-9 to TRBJ2-3, with 7 nucleotides matching TRBD1. This CDR3 spans 15 amino acids. Germline V lookup: CDR1 SEHNR, CDR2 FQNEAQ (reference sequence). J was trimmed by 3 bases and V by 10 bases; bases with no gene match: 13. Written as DNA, the CDR3 is TGTGCCACAGACAGGGAGCTCGCCTTTACAGATACGCAGTATTTT. Translated, it gives CATDRELAFTDTQYF.

The chain carries TRBV29-1 and TRBJ1-1, with D unclear. Germline V gene data show CDR1 as SQVTM and CDR2 as ANQGSEA. This CDR3 is built from 11 residues. Trimming cost V 8 bases and J 1 base, with 8 bases left between them. The CDR3 is CSSGRNTEAFF. As DNA, the CDR3 is TGCAGCTCCGGCCGGAACACTGAAGCTTTCTTT.

In this sample, this clone turned up a few times. The V gene is TRBV5-8, the J gene TRBJ1-2; possible D gene TRBD1, 6 bases. Looked up from germline, CDR1 is SGHTS and CDR2 is YDEGEE. Trimming left V 4 bases short and J 4 bases short, with 17 bases between. The CDR3 spans 15 residues. The CDR3 DNA follows: TGTGCCAGCAGCCTGCACCTAGGGGGGACCTATGGCTACACCTTC. Translating gives CASSLHLGGTYGYTF.